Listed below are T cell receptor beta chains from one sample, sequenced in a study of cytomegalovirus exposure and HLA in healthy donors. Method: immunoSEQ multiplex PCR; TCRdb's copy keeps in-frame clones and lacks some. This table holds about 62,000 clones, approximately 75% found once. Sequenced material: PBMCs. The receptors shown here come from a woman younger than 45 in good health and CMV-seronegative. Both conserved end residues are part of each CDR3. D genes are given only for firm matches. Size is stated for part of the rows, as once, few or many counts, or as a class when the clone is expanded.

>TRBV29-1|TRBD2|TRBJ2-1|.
TGCAGCGCAGATAGCGGGAGCTCCTACAATGAGCAGTTCTTC
CSADSGSSYNEQFF
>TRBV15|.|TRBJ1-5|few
TGTGCCACCAGCAGAGATCAGCGTTCGGGTCAGCCCCAGCATTTT
CATSRDQRSGQPQHF
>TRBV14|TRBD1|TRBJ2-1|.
TGTGCCAGCAGCCAAGTCGAGGGGGCAGGATACAATGAGCAGTTCTTC
CASSQVEGAGYNEQFF
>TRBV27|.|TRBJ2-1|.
TGTGCCAGCAGTTTATTTGGGGGCTCTGAGCAGTTCTTC
CASSLFGGSEQFF
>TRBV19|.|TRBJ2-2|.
TGTGCCAGTAGTCTTATGGGGGCAAGAACCGGGGAGCTGTTTTTT
CASSLMGARTGELFF
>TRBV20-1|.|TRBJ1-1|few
TGCAGTGCAACGAGCGGGGAGGCTTTCTTT
CSATSGEAFF
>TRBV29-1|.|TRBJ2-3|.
TGCAGCGTTGTCGGACTCCGCATCTATGACACAGATACGCAGTATTTT
CSVVGLRIYDTDTQYF
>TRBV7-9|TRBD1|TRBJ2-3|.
TGTGCCAGCACCACGGACAGGGCTTACACAGATACGCAGTATTTT
CASTTDRAYTDTQYF
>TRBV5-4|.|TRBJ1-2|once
TGTGCCAGCACCCTAGGGGGTGGGGGAGCTAACTATGGCTACACCTTC
CASTLGGGGANYGYTF
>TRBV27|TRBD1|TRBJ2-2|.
TGTGCCAGCAGCGAAGGACAGGGATTATCCGGGGAGCTGTTTTTT
CASSEGQGLSGELFF
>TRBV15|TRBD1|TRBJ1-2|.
TGTGCCACCAGCAGGGGGGACAGTTACTATGGCTACACCTTC
CATSRGDSYYGYTF
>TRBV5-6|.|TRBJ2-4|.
TGTGCCAGCAGCGCTAGACAGCGTGTAGCCAAAAACATTCAGTACTTC
CASSARQRVAKNIQYF
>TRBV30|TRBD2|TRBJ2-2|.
TGTGCCTGGGGTAGCGGGACGAACACCGGGGAGCTGTTTTTT
CAWGSGTNTGELFF
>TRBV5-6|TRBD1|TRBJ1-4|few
TGTGCCAGCAGCTTGGCAGGGGGCGGTCGAGAAAATGAAAAACTGTTTTTT
CASSLAGGGRENEKLFF
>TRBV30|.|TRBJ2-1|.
TGTGCCTGGAGCTCGGGAGCGAGCTCCTACAATGAGCAGTTCTTC
CAWSSGASSYNEQFF
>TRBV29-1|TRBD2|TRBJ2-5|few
TGCAGCGCCACAGGGACTAGCCCCCAAGAGACCCAGTACTTC
CSATGTSPQETQYF
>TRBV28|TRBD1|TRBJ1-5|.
TGTGCCAGCAGTTTCCCGGACAGGCCCAATCAGCCCCAGCATTTT
CASSFPDRPNQPQHF
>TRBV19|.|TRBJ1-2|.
TGTGCCAGTAACTTAAACAGGGACTATGGCTACACCTTC
CASNLNRDYGYTF
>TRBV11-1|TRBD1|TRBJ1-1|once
TGTGCCAGCAGCCTCGGGACAGCAGGTGAAGCTTTCTTT
CASSLGTAGEAFF
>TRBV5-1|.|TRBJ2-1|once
TGCGCCAGCAGCTTGGAGCGGAGCTCCTACAATGAGCAGTTCTTC
CASSLERSSYNEQFF
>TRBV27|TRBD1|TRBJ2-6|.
TGTGCCAGTCACAGGGGGGCAGGGGCCAACGTCCTGACTTTC
CASHRGAGANVLTF
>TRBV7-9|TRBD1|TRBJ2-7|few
TGTGCCAGCAGCTTAGCCCACCAGGGACAGAGCTACGAGCAGTACTTC
CASSLAHQGQSYEQYF
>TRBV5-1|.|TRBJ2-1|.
TGCGCCAGCATACCGGACAGCCTCAATGAGCAGTTCTTC
CASIPDSLNEQFF
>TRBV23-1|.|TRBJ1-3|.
TGCGCCAGCAGTCAATCCCCGGTTCCGGGGATCCGCTCTGGAAACACCATATATTTT
CASSQSPVPGIRSGNTIYF
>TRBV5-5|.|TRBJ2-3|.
TGTGCCAGCAGCTTGGACAGGGCCCCTAGCACAGATACGCAGTATTTT
CASSLDRAPSTDTQYF
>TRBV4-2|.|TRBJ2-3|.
TGTGCCAGCAGCCATTCGAAGACTAGCACAGATACGCAGTATTTT
CASSHSKTSTDTQYF
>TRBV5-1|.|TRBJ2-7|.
TGCGCCAGCAGCTTTACAGACAACTACGAGCAGTACTTC
CASSFTDNYEQYF
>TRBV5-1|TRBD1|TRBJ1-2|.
TGCGCCAGCAGCTTGGGGGACAGGGGAGCGGGAGGCTACACCTTC
CASSLGDRGAGGYTF
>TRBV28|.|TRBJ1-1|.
TGTGCCAGCATTCCAGGGACAATGAACACTGAAGCTTTCTTT
CASIPGTMNTEAFF
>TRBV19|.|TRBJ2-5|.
TGTGCCAGTAGTAGTCCGGGGTACCAAGAGACCCAGTACTTC
CASSSPGYQETQYF
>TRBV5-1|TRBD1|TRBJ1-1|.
TGCGCCAGCAGCGCGGACAGGGGGTACATAACGTTCACTGAAGCTTTCTTT
CASSADRGYITFTEAFF
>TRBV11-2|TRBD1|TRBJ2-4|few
TGTGCCAGCAGCTTAGTAGGTGCAGGGGGCAAAAACATTCAGTACTTC
CASSLVGAGGKNIQYF
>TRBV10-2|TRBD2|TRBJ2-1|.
TGCGCCAGCAGTGGCCTTCTTGGGACTAGCGGGAGGGCAGGCCATGAGCAGTTCTTC
CASSGLLGTSGRAGHEQFF
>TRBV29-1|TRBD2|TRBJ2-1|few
TGCAGCGTTGAGGCGACTAGCGTAGGGAATGAGCAGTTCTTC
CSVEATSVGNEQFF
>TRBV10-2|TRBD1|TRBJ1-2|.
TGCGCCAGCAGTGACGGGCAGGGGGACAACTATGGCTACACCTTC
CASSDGQGDNYGYTF
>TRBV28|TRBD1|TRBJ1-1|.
TGTGCCAGCAGCCGGACAGGGAACACTGAAGCTTTCTTT
CASSRTGNTEAFF
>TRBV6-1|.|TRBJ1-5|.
TGTGCCAGCAGTGCGGAAATACAGATTTATAGCAATCAGCCCCAGCATTTT
CASSAEIQIYSNQPQHF
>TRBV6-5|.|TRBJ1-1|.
TGTGCCAGCAGTTGGGGTCCGGGGAGGACTGAAGCTTTCTTT
CASSWGPGRTEAFF
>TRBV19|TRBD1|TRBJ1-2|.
TGTGCCAGTAGGGAAAGGACAGGGACCTACTATGGCTACACCTTC
CASRERTGTYYGYTF
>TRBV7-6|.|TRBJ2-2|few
TGTGCCAGCAGCTTAGGCCCATCTCGGGAGAGAGGCACCGGGGAGCTGTTTTTT
CASSLGPSRERGTGELFF
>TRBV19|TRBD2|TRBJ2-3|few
TGTGCCAGTGGGACTAGCGGGAGGCAAGATACGCAGTATTTT
CASGTSGRQDTQYF